This T cell receptor beta chain was recovered during a study of cytomegalovirus exposure and HLA in healthy donors. General study points: Fewer N-insertions (relative to the 666-donor mean) were reportedly seen in an Asian-associated ancestry cluster in a later analysis. Reportedly, cytomegalovirus status was diagnosed with high sensitivity and specificity. Confirmation in vitro established that a few CMV-associated chains were specific for CMV antigens.

This clone showed up just once. The antigen remains undetermined. Deletions cut 6 bases from V and 5 bases from J, with 13 bases between. Germline assignment: CDR1 MNHEY and CDR2 SVGAGI. This CDR3 comprises 13 residues. A multiplex PCR was run with 60 Vbeta primers and 13 Jbeta primers. This table comes from immunoSEQ multiplex PCR, and its TCRdb copy is limited to in-frame clones, with some not included. This table holds approximately 130,000 clones, 81% found once. The rearrangement uses TRBV6-5 and TRBJ1-2, with D tentatively TRBD1 (6 bases). The TCR comes from a man aged 18-30 years in good health and CMV-seronegative. The specimen was PBMCs. The CDR3 protein is CASSFGQTYGYTF. In DNA form, the CDR3 reads TGTGCCAGCAGCTTCGGACAGACGTATGGCTACACCTTC.